This TCR beta chain is drawn from a study of cytomegalovirus exposure and HLA in healthy donors. This clone was seen only once. Germline-derived CDR1 and CDR2 are SGHRS and YFSETQ. The length of the CDR3 is 14 residues. Trimming took 1 base from V and 5 from J, leaving 13 bases between them. Primers included in the PCR were 60 Vbeta and 13 Jbeta primers. Assay used: immunoSEQ multiplex PCR; TCRdb lists only in-frame clones, some missing. The sample lists about 160,000 clones, 80% occurring once. The sample comprised PBMCs. This sequence joins TRBV5-1 and TRBJ2-7; TRBD2 is a possible D gene (5 bases). The source of this sequence is a man younger than 45 in good health and CMV-seronegative. Here the CDR3 DNA reads TGCGCCAGCAGCTTGTTGGTATCGGGGAACGAGCAGTACTTC. This gives the protein CASSLLVSGNEQYF.